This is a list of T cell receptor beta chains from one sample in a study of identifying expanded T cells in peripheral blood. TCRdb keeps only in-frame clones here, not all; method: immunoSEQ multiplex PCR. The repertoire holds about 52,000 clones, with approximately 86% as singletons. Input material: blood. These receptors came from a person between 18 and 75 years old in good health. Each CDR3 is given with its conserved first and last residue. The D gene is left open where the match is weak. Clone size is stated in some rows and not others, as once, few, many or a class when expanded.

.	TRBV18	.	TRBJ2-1	TGTGCCAGCTCACCCCAGGTCATGCAGTCCAATGAGCAGTTCTTC	CASSPQVMQSNEQFF
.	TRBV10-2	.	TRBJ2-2	TGCGCCAGCAGTGAGTTCCGCGCCGGGGAGCTGTTTTTT	CASSEFRAGELFF
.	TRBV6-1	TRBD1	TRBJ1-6	TGTGCCAGCATGACGGGGACAGTCTATAATTCACCCCTCCACTTT	CASMTGTVYNSPLHF
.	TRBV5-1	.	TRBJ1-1	TGCGCCAGCAGTCGTGATTATACAGGGATTGACACTGAAGCTTTCTTT	CASSRDYTGIDTEAFF
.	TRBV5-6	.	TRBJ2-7	TGTGCCAGCAGCTTGTGGGGTTCCTACGAGCAGTACTTC	CASSLWGSYEQYF
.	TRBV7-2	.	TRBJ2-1	TGTGCCAGCAGCCGTTGGCAGGTTGATGAGCAGTTCTTC	CASSRWQVDEQFF
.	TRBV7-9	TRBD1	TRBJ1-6	TGTGCCAGCAGCGGGGACAGCCTTAATTCACCCCTCCACTTT	CASSGDSLNSPLHF
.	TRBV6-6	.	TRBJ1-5	TGTGCCAGCAAAACGCGGGGGGTGAATCAGCCCCAGCATTTT	CASKTRGVNQPQHF
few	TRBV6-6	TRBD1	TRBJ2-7	TGTGCCAGCAGTCAAACAGGGACAGGGGGAGGGGAGCAGTACTTC	CASSQTGTGGGEQYF
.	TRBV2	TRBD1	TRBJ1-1	TGTGCCAGCAGAATGAACAGGGGGCCGACTGAAGCTTTCTTT	CASRMNRGPTEAFF
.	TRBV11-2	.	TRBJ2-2	TGTGCCAGCAGCTTAGGTCTGCGGACCGGGGAGCTGTTTTTT	CASSLGLRTGELFF
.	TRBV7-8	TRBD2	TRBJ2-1	TGTGCCAGCAGCTTACGTGGTAGCGGGGGGGCCGGGGATGAGCAGTTCTTC	CASSLRGSGGAGDEQFF
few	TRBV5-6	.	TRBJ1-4	TGTGCCAGCAGCCTTAGAGCCCTGACAGGAAATAATGAAAAACTGTTTTTT	CASSLRALTGNNEKLFF
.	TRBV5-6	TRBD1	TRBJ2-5	TGTGCCAGCAGCGGAACAGGGGTCCAGACCCAGTACTTC	CASSGTGVQTQYF
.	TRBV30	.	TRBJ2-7	TGTGCCTGGAGTGGCAGCGTGAGGGGTTACGAGCAGTACTTC	CAWSGSVRGYEQYF